Listed below are T cell receptor beta chains from one sample, sequenced in a study of vaccination effects on CD4 cells after COVID-19. Some clones are missing from TCRdb's copy, which holds only in-frame ones; the method was immunoSEQ multiplex PCR. The table has fewer than 85,000 clones, around 78% seen once. These receptors are not linked to any known antigen. Sequenced material: CD4+ T cells from PBMCs cultured with SARS-CoV-2 spike peptides, taken before COVID-19 vaccination. The receptor source for this set is a human donor who received a COVID-19 vaccine. CDR3s include the opening cysteine and the closing phenylalanine or tryptophan. The D gene is left open where the match is weak. Expanded clones are given a class, and other clones once, few, many or no size at all.

V	D	J	length	size	DNA	CDR3
TRBV6-4	NA	TRBJ1-1	17	NA	TGTGCCAGCAGTGATTCCCCCTCGCTTTCAATGAACACTGAAGCTTTCTTT	CASSDSPSLSMNTEAFF
TRBV7-9	NA	TRBJ1-5	16	few	TGTGCCAGCAGCCGGGGGGAGGGGGTTGGCAATCAGCCCCAGCATTTT	CASSRGEGVGNQPQHF
TRBV5-1	NA	TRBJ1-1	16	few	TGCGCCAGCAGCTTAGGGAGAAAACAGGTGACCGCCGAAGCTTTCTTT	CASSLGRKQVTAEAFF
TRBV14	NA	TRBJ2-2	15	few	TGTGCCAGCAGCCATAGTAGGCTTAACACCGGGGAGCTGTTTTTT	CASSHSRLNTGELFF
TRBV29-1	NA	TRBJ1-1	16	NA	TGCAGCGGTGTACTCGGCAGGTCAGCGTATTATACTGAAGCTTTCTTT	CSGVLGRSAYYTEAFF
TRBV7-9	TRBD2	TRBJ2-1	16	NA	TGTGCCAGCAGACCAGAGGTCGGGGGGGGGTACAATGAGCAGTTCTTC	CASRPEVGGGYNEQFF
TRBV6-2/TRBV6-3	NA	TRBJ2-2	14	once	TGTGCCAGCAGTTACCTCTCCTCAACCGGGGAGCTGTTTTTT	CASSYLSSTGELFF
TRBV5-1	NA	TRBJ1-3	16	NA	TGCGCCAGCAGCGTACAGGGTGCCTCGTCTGGAAACACCATATATTTT	CASSVQGASSGNTIYF
TRBV28	NA	TRBJ1-5	14	NA	TGTGCCAGCAGCTCCCCCGGGGTCGAACGGCCCCAGCATTTT	CASSSPGVERPQHF
TRBV7-2	NA	TRBJ2-5	16	NA	TGTGCCAGCAGCTTGAGACAGCCCCTCACGGGGGAGACCCAGTACTTC	CASSLRQPLTGETQYF
TRBV2	TRBD1	TRBJ2-5	12	NA	TGTGCCAGCGGACAGGGTGAAGAGACCCAGTACTTC	CASGQGEETQYF
TRBV3-1/TRBV3-2	NA	TRBJ2-3	13	large	TGTGCCAGCAGCCCCAACTTAGGGGATACGCAGTATTTT	CASSPNLGDTQYF
TRBV29-1	NA	TRBJ1-5	13	few	TGCAGCGTTGCTGGGGATAGCAATCAGCCCCAGCATTTT	CSVAGDSNQPQHF
TRBV27	NA	TRBJ1-2	13	medium-sized	TGTGCCAGCAGTTTAGTGGGGAGCCGGGGCTACACCTTC	CASSLVGSRGYTF
TRBV18	NA	TRBJ1-1	14	NA	TGTGCCAGCTCGCCTATTGGGGGAGAAGGTGAAGCTTTCTTT	CASSPIGGEGEAFF
TRBV10-3	TRBD2	TRBJ2-3	16	NA	TGTGCCATCAGTGAGAGGACTAGCGGGGGCACAGATACGCAGTATTTT	CAISERTSGGTDTQYF
TRBV7-2	TRBD1	TRBJ2-5	16	NA	TGTGCCAGCAGCTTAGCTGGGACAGGGGTAAAAGAGACCCAGTACTTC	CASSLAGTGVKETQYF
TRBV6-5	NA	TRBJ1-2	14	NA	TGTGCCAGCAGTCGTCAGGACAGAACGAGCGGCTACACCTTC	CASSRQDRTSGYTF
TRBV7-3	NA	TRBJ2-2	16	NA	TGTGCCAGCAGCTTAAGGGGGGCCCAGAACACCGGGGAGCTGTTTTTT	CASSLRGAQNTGELFF
TRBV9	NA	TRBJ2-3	12	NA	TGTGCCAGCAGCGCGGCGGTCGATACGCAGTATTTT	CASSAAVDTQYF
TRBV5-1	TRBD2	TRBJ2-1	15	once	TGCGCCAGCAGCTTGGGACTAGCGGGGCTTAATGAGCAGTTCTTC	CASSLGLAGLNEQFF
TRBV5-1	NA	TRBJ2-2	14	few	TGCGCCAGCAGCTTGTACGTGAACACCGGGGAGCTGTTTTTT	CASSLYVNTGELFF
TRBV7-3	NA	TRBJ2-6	15	NA	TGTGCCAGCAGCTTACAGGGTACTGGGGCCAACGTCCTGACTTTC	CASSLQGTGANVLTF